Following are 14 T cell receptor beta chains from one sample sequenced in a study of cytomegalovirus exposure and HLA in healthy donors. Measured with immunoSEQ multiplex PCR; TCRdb has only the in-frame clones, and not every one. This sample has approximately 200,000 clones; approximately 88% occur once, and the top ten carry roughly 7%. The sequenced sample was PBMCs. The receptor source for this set is a man younger than 35 in good health and CMV-seropositive.

The chain links TRBV11-2 to TRBJ1-5; 7 bases agree with TRBD1. CDR3 size: 15 residues. After removal of 1 base from V and 0 bases from J, the junction contained 0 bases not matched to a gene. Germline-derived CDR1 and CDR2 are SGHAT and FQNNGV. Here the CDR3 DNA reads TGTGCCAGCAGCTTAGGGGACAGTAGCAATCAGCCCCAGCATTTT. It translates to CASSLGDSSNQPQHF. Based on the CDR3 plus reference TRBV11-2 and TRBJ1-5, the full variable domain is EAGVAQSPRYKIIEKRQSVAFWCNPISGHATLYWYQQILGQGPKLLIQFQNNGVVDDSQLPKDRFSAERLKGVDSTLKIQPAKLEDSAVYLCASSLGDSSNQPQHFGDGTRLSIL.

This clone has more than one count but fewer than ten. This rearrangement joins TRBV5-4 to TRBJ2-7, with D unresolved. The CDR3 spans 13 residues. V was trimmed by 4 bases and J by 6 bases, leaving 14 bases between them. Per the germline V gene, CDR1 is SGHNT and CDR2 is YYREEE (reference sequence). DNA of the CDR3: TGTGCCAGCAGCCTTGGGCCTACACGCGAGCAGTACTTC. Translation: CASSLGPTREQYF.

This clone was seen more than once but under ten times. The chain uses TRBV9 and TRBJ1-5; 7 bases fit TRBD1. The CDR3 consists of 14 residues. V trimming: 0 bases; J trimming: 7 bases; junction bases outside the gene matches: 4. Germline assignment: CDR1 SGDLS and CDR2 YYNGEE. The CDR3 is CASSVEGGGQPQHF. The CDR3 DNA is TGTGCCAGCAGCGTAGAAGGGGGCGGACAGCCCCAGCATTTT.

V and J are TRBV18 and TRBJ2-7, with 7 positions matching TRBD2. Germline assignment: CDR1 KGHSH and CDR2 LQKENI. V was pared by 3 bases and J by 4 bases, with 3 bases of the junction left unmatched. This CDR3 is built from 13 residues. The CDR3 is CASSPRERYEQYF. CDR3 DNA: TGTGCCAGCTCACCGCGGGAGAGGTACGAGCAGTACTTC.

In this sample, this clone turned up a few times. The chain has TRBV6-1 and TRBJ1-5; 10 positions agree with TRBD1. Losses at the gene ends were 2 bases for V and 4 bases for J; bases not matched to a gene: 8. The germline V gene has CDR1 MNHNS and CDR2 SASEGT. The CDR3 loop spans 17 amino acids. This chain's CDR3 is CASSERARTGGNQPQHF. As DNA, the CDR3 is TGTGCCAGCAGTGAAAGGGCCCGGACAGGGGGGAATCAGCCCCAGCATTTT.

The V gene is TRBV7-2, the J gene TRBJ2-7; D ambiguous. The CDR3 totals 13 residues. Trimming cost V 0 bases and J 2 bases, with 5 bases left between them. CDR1 is SGHTA and CDR2 is FQGNSA in the germline V gene. CDR3 region: CASSLASAYEQYF. CDR3 nucleotide sequence: TGTGCCAGCAGCTTAGCCTCCGCCTACGAGCAGTACTTC.

This chain connects TRBV7-2 to TRBJ2-2, with 9 bases that match TRBD1. CDR3 length: 15 amino acids. Per germline, CDR1 SGHTA and CDR2 FQGNSA. With V trimmed by 5 bases and J by 3 bases, 4 bases remained unmatched. DNA for the CDR3: TGTGCCAGCAGCCCGGGGGACAGGGACACCGGGGAGCTGTTTTTT. It yields the protein CASSPGDRDTGELFF.

The chain uses TRBV6-1 and TRBJ2-7, with 7 positions matching TRBD2. In germline, CDR1 is MNHNS, CDR2 SASEGT. The length of the CDR3 is 14 residues. J gave up 4 bases and V 8 bases, and 11 bases lay outside the gene matches. CDR3 protein: CASSSREFGYEQYF. CDR3 nucleotide sequence: TGTGCCAGCTCTTCGCGGGAGTTTGGGTACGAGCAGTACTTC.

J is TRBJ2-2 and V is TRBV5-4; 9 nucleotides line up with TRBD2. V lost 3 bases, J lost 4 bases, and 1 base stayed unmatched. The CDR3 runs to 14 residues. Looked up from germline, CDR1 is SGHNT and CDR2 is YYREEE (reference sequence). The CDR3 spells CASSYSGSTGELFF. DNA for the CDR3: TGTGCCAGCAGCTATAGCGGGAGCACCGGGGAGCTGTTTTTT. The full variable domain, rest sourced from reference TRBV5-4 and TRBJ2-2, is ETGVTQSPTHLIKTRGQQVTLRCSSQSGHNTVSWYQQALGQGPQFIFQYYREEENGRGNFPPRFSGLQFPNYSSELNVNALELDDSALYLCASSYSGSTGELFFGEGSRLTVL.

The rearrangement links TRBV7-9 to TRBJ1-1, with D unresolved. The germline V gene encodes CDR1 SEHNR and CDR2 FQNEAQ (reference sequence). This CDR3 has 14 residues. The ends were cut back, 0 bases at V and 1 base at J, with 6 bases in the middle. The CDR3 loop reads CASSLAGGNTEAFF. The CDR3 DNA follows: TGTGCCAGCAGCTTAGCTGGAGGGAACACTGAAGCTTTCTTT.

CDR3 region: CASSLRGSSTDTQYF. CDR3 nucleotides: TGTGCCAGCAGCTTACGCGGGAGCAGCACAGATACGCAGTATTTT. This chain links TRBV7-2 with TRBJ2-3, with 7 bases matching TRBD2. V shed 2 bases, J shed 0 bases, and the junction held 2 bases outside the gene matches. The CDR3 is made up of 15 amino acids. The germline V gene encodes CDR1 SGHTA and CDR2 FQGNSA.

This rearrangement joins TRBV11-1 to TRBJ2-7, with D hard to call. The CDR3 totals 12 residues. Germline V gene data show CDR1 as SGHAT and CDR2 as FQDESV (reference sequence). V lost 5 bases, J lost 4 bases, and 9 bases lay in between. The CDR3 region has the DNA TGTGCCAGCAGCCCCACAGAATACGAGCAGTACTTC. Translating it yields CASSPTEYEQYF.

The rearrangement joins TRBV2 to TRBJ2-7; TRBD1 matches at 9 bases. The CDR3 runs to 16 residues. CDR1 and CDR2 (germline): SNHLY, FYNNEI. The V segment lost 6 bases and the J segment 3 bases; nucleotides outside the gene matches: 12. CDR3 loop: CASRPDRGYAFYEQYF. Here the CDR3 DNA reads TGTGCCAGCAGGCCTGACAGGGGGTATGCTTTCTACGAGCAGTACTTC. Supplemented by reference TRBV2 and TRBJ2-7, the full variable domain reads EPEVTQTPSHQVTQMGQEVILRCVPISNHLYFYWYRQILGQKVEFLVSFYNNEISEKSEIFDDQFSVERPDGSNFTLKIRSTKLEDSAMYFCASRPDRGYAFYEQYFGPGTRLTVT.

A remark on this clone: The identical CDR3 is also encoded by other nucleotide sequences in the sample. The chain joins TRBV5-1 to TRBJ2-1; maybe TRBD2 (6 bases). With 4 bases removed from V and 6 bases from J, the gap between germline ends came to 8 bases. This CDR3 contains 12 residues. CDR1 SGHRS and CDR2 YFSETQ come from the germline V gene. The CDR3 region is CASSQGGNEQFF. The CDR3 DNA follows: TGCGCCAGCAGCCAGGGAGGCAATGAGCAGTTCTTC.